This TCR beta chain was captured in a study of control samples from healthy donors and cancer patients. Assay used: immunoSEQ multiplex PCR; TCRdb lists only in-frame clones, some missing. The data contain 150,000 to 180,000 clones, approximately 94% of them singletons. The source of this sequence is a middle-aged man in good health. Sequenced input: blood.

The chain's CDR3 is CASRGLTGTGELFF. Here the CDR3 DNA reads TGTGCCAGTAGGGGGTTGACAGGCACCGGGGAGCTGTTTTTT. The gene calls are TRBV19 and TRBJ2-2; D might be TRBD1 (6 bases). There are 14 residues in the CDR3. Germline CDR1 LNHDA, CDR2 SQIVND (reference sequence). V was clipped by 6 bases and J by 4 bases, with 12 bases between them.